These 18 T cell receptor beta chains share one sample of origin, sequenced in a study of ipilimumab plus nivolumab after autologous stem cell transplantation (dated by TCRdb to about 2021). The library was prepared using the immunoSEQ multiplex PCR assay. This is the immuneACCESS table as TCRdb keeps it, with only in-frame sequences that have V and J called. A part of the clones is gone; compared with another copy, unresolved V genes explain less than half, and the rest is unexplained. The sample table records roughly 17,000 clones; 65% to 85% of these occur just once. The ten largest clonotypes hold approximately 34% of the sample. This specimen consisted of PBMCs, obtained in a trial of ipilimumab plus nivolumab as post-transplant consolidation. Source of these receptors: a male donor with diffuse large B-cell lymphoma.

V and J are TRBV5-1 and TRBJ2-2; D not certain. Germline V gene data show CDR1 as SGHRS and CDR2 as YFSETQ. This CDR3 contains 13 residues. Trimming left V 1 base short and J 5 bases short, with 6 bases between. The CDR3 nucleotides are TGCGCCAGCAGCTTGATGGGGACCGGGGAGCTGTTTTTT. Translating it yields CASSLMGTGELFF.

The rearrangement uses TRBV5-1 and TRBJ2-2, with a tentative D call TRBD2 (5 bases). The ends were cut back, 6 bases at V and 1 base at J, with 10 bases in the middle. This CDR3 is built from 14 residues. CDR1 and CDR2 from the germline V gene are SGHRS and YFSETQ. As DNA, the CDR3 is TGCGCCAGCACAAGAGGGCAGAACACCGGGGAGCTGTTTTTT. Its translation is CASTRGQNTGELFF.

The rearrangement uses TRBV11-2 and TRBJ2-1, with D possibly TRBD2 on 6 matching bases. The CDR3 length is 19 residues. Germline values: CDR1 SGHAT, CDR2 FQNNGV. V lost 4 bases to trimming and J lost 0 bases, with 22 bases between them. The CDR3 nucleotides are TGTGCCAGCAGCTCCTCTGACCCCAGACTAGTCGGCTCCTACAATGAGCAGTTCTTC. It translates to CASSSSDPRLVGSYNEQFF.

V gene TRBV5-8 combines with J gene TRBJ2-1; possibly TRBD1 or TRBD2 for D (5 bases each). Germline lookup yields CDR1 SGHTS and CDR2 YDEGEE. V was clipped by 2 bases and J by 10 bases, with 16 bases between them. The CDR3 runs 14 residues. This CDR3 reads CASSFGALGPEQFF. CDR3 DNA sequence: TGTGCCAGCAGCTTCGGGGCCCTTGGTCCGGAGCAGTTCTTC.

The V call is TRBV5-8, the J call TRBJ1-1; 7 positions agree with TRBD1. This CDR3 is 14 amino acids long. Germline CDR1 is SGHTS and CDR2 is YDEGEE. V gave up 4 bases and J gave up 5 bases; unmatched junction bases: 8. The CDR3: CASSANRGRTEAFF. CDR3 in DNA: TGTGCCAGCAGCGCTAACAGGGGACGAACTGAAGCTTTCTTT.

The rearrangement joins TRBV6-6 to TRBJ2-2; no definite D call. The CDR3 is 13 amino acids. Trimming pared 10 bases from V and 5 bases from J, leaving 14 bases between. Germline V CDR1 and CDR2: MNHNY, SVGAGI (reference sequence). CDR3 residues: CATRHTTTGELFF. CDR3 DNA: TGTGCCACCCGCCATACAACTACCGGGGAGCTGTTTTTT.

The rearrangement links TRBV6-1 to TRBJ2-1; 8 bases are a match to TRBD2. The CDR3 consists of 18 residues. Trimming at V came to 2 bases and at J to 3 bases, leaving 12 bases not matched to a gene. Germline CDR1 MNHNS, CDR2 SASEGT. CDR3 amino acids: CASSERGRASGFYNEQFF. CDR3 DNA sequence: TGTGCCAGCAGTGAAAGGGGTCGGGCTAGCGGGTTCTACAATGAGCAGTTCTTC.

This clone was recorded a few times. The rearrangement joins TRBV9 to TRBJ2-1; 9 bases fit TRBD2. Germline V gene sequence: CDR1 SGDLS, CDR2 YYNGEE. After removal of 2 bases from V and 6 bases from J, the junction contained 3 bases not matched to a gene. The CDR3 sequence is 14 residues long. CDR3 nucleotides: TGTGCCAGCAGCGTCCCGACTAGCGGCAATGAGCAGTTCTTC. It translates to CASSVPTSGNEQFF.

The CDR3 loop is CASSPPGTGEETQYF. The CDR3 region has the DNA TGTGCCAGCTCACCACCGGGGACAGGGGAAGAGACCCAGTACTTC. The chain links TRBV18 to TRBJ2-5, with 10 bases identical to TRBD1. This CDR3 contains 15 residues. V lost 0 bases, J lost 3 bases, and 1 base stayed unmatched. The germline V gene has CDR1 KGHSH and CDR2 LQKENI.

The chain couples TRBV27 to TRBJ2-7, with 13 bases that match TRBD2. Germline V gene lookup returns CDR1 MNHEY and CDR2 SMNVEV (reference sequence). V was clipped by 3 bases and J by 5 bases; unmatched bases: 4. The CDR3 runs to 15 residues. The CDR3 sequence is CASSFTSGGADEQYF. DNA of the CDR3: TGTGCCAGCAGTTTCACTAGCGGGGGGGCTGACGAGCAGTACTTC.

In DNA, the CDR3 is TGTGCCAGCAGTCACGGGAACCCCGCAGATACGCAGTATTTT. It is translated as CASSHGNPADTQYF. The rearrangement joins TRBV9 to TRBJ2-3; D is possibly TRBD2 (5 bases). CDR3 size: 14 residues. V dropped 5 bases and J dropped 4 bases, with 14 bases sitting between them. Germline CDR1 is SGDLS and CDR2 is YYNGEE.

The rearrangement uses TRBV9 and TRBJ2-6; no clear D gene. CDR3 size: 15 residues. The V gene's germline CDR1 is SGDLS and CDR2 YYNGEE. Trimming removed 4 bases from V and 1 base from J, with 9 bases in between. Written as DNA, the CDR3 is TGTGCCAGCAGCCCTTGGGGATCTGGGGCCAACGTCCTGACTTTC. Amino acids: CASSPWGSGANVLTF.

The genes are TRBV9 and TRBJ1-2; D remains unclear. The CDR3 extends over 13 amino acids. Trimming cost V 0 bases and J 6 bases, with 9 bases left between them. In germline, CDR1 is SGDLS, CDR2 YYNGEE. The CDR3 reads CASSVGRFDGYTF. The CDR3 DNA reads TGTGCCAGCAGCGTAGGCAGGTTCGATGGCTACACCTTC.

The chain joins TRBV18 to TRBJ2-6; TRBD1 matches 8 bases. The V and J ends lost 6 bases and 0 bases, in that order; junction bases with no gene match: 7. Germline assignment: CDR1 KGHSH and CDR2 LQKENI. The CDR3 extends over 17 amino acids. Here the CDR3 DNA reads TGTGCCAGCTCCAAGACAGGGGAAACCTCTGGGGCCAACGTCCTGACTTTC. This encodes CASSKTGETSGANVLTF.

The CDR3 region has the DNA TGTGCCAGCAGCGTAGTTCAGGAGGGGGCTTATGGCTACACCTTC. It specifies CASSVVQEGAYGYTF. J is TRBJ1-2 and V is TRBV9; 7 bases are a match to TRBD1. Trimming cost V 0 bases and J 5 bases; bases outside gene matches: 7. From germline, CDR1 is SGDLS and CDR2 YYNGEE. The CDR3 is 15 amino acids. The whole variable domain, filled in from reference TRBV9 and TRBJ1-2, reads DSGVTQTPKHLITATGQRVTLRCSPRSGDLSVYWYQQSLDQGLQFLIQYYNGEERAKGNILERFSAQQFPDLHSELNLSSLELGDSALYFCASSVVQEGAYGYTFGSGTRLTVV.

For the CDR3, the DNA is TGTGCCAGCAGTCCAAGTCGTATGGAAGCTTTCTTT. Translated: CASSPSRMEAFF. The chain has TRBV6-5 and TRBJ1-1, with D unresolved. Germline values: CDR1 MNHEY, CDR2 SVGAGI. Trimming shortened V by 5 bases and J by 8 bases, and 12 bases separated the two germline ends. The CDR3 contains 12 residues.

V gene TRBV23-1 combines with J gene TRBJ1-2, with a tentative D call TRBD1 (6 bases). TRBV23-1 is an ORF, with its function uncertain. Trimming took 7 bases from V and 4 from J, leaving 13 bases between them. The CDR3 totals 13 residues. In DNA, the CDR3 is TGCGCCAGCACCCGAGGACAGTGCTATGGCTACACCTTC. It is translated as CASTRGQCYGYTF.

This sequence joins TRBV5-1 and TRBJ1-1; D is possibly TRBD1 (5 bases). V lost 2 bases and J lost 4, with 12 bases in between. The CDR3 loop spans 14 amino acids. Germline CDR1 is SGHRS and CDR2 is YFSETQ. The CDR3 region is CASSFQGGGTEAFF. CDR3 nucleotides: TGCGCCAGCAGCTTCCAGGGCGGGGGCACTGAAGCTTTCTTT.